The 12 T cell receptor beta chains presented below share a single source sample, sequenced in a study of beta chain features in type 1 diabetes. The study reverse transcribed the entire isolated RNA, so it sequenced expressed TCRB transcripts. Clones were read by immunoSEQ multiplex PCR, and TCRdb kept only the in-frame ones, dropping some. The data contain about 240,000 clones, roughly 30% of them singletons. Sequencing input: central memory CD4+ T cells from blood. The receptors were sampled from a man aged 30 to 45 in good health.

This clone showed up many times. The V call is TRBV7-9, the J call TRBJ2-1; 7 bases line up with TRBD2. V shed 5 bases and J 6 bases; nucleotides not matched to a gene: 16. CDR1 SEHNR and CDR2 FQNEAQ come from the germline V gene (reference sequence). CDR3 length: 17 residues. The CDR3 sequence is CASSPTLGGRAPNEQFF. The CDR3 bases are TGTGCCAGCAGCCCTACCTTGGGGGGGAGGGCCCCCAATGAGCAGTTCTTC.

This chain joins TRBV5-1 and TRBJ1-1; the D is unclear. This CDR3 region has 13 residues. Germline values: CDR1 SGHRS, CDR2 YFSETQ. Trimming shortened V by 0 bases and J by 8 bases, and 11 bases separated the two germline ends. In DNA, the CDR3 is TGCGCCAGCAGCTTGGCCGGGCCGGGCGAAGCTTTCTTT. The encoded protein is CASSLAGPGEAFF.

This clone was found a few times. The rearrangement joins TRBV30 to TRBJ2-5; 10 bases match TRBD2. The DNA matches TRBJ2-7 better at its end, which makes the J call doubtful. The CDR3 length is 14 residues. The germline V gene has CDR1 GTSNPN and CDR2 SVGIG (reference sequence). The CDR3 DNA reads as TGTGCCTGGAGTATTGGGACTAGCGTCGACGAGCAGTACTTC. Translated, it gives CAWSIGTSVDEQYF.

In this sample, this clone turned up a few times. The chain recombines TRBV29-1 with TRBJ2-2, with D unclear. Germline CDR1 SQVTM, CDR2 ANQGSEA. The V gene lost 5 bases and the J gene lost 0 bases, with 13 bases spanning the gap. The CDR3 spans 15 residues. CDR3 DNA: TGCAGCGTTATGCGCACCCCAGCGAACACCGGGGAGCTGTTTTTT. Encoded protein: CSVMRTPANTGELFF.

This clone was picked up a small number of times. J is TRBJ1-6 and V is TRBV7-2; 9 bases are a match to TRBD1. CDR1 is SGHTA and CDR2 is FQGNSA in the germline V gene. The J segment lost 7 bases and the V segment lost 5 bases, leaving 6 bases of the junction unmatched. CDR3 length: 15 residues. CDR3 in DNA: TGTGCCAGCAGCACCGGACAGGGGCGGAATTCACCCCTCCACTTT. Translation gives CASSTGQGRNSPLHF.

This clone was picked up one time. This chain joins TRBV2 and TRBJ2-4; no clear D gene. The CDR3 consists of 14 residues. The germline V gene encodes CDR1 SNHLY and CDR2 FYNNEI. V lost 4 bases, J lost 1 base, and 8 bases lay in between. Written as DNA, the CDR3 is TGTGCCAGCAGTGGGAACGTTGCCAAAAACATTCAGTACTTC. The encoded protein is CASSGNVAKNIQYF. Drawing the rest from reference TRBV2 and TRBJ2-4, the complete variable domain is EPEVTQTPSHQVTQMGQEVILRCVPISNHLYFYWYRQILGQKVEFLVSFYNNEISEKSEIFDDQFSVERPDGSNFTLKIRSTKLEDSAMYFCASSGNVAKNIQYFGAGTRLSVL.

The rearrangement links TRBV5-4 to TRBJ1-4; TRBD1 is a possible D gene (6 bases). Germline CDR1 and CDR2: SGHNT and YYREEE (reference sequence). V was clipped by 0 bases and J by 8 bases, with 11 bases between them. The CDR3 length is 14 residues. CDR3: CASSLGRGIEKLFF. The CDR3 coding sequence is TGTGCCAGCAGCTTGGGCAGGGGCATCGAAAAACTGTTTTTT.

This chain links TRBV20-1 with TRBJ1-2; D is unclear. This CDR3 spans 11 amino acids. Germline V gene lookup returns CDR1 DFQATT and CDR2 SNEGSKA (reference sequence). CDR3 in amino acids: CSMGGAYGYTF. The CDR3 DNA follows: TGCAGCATGGGCGGAGCCTATGGCTACACCTTC.

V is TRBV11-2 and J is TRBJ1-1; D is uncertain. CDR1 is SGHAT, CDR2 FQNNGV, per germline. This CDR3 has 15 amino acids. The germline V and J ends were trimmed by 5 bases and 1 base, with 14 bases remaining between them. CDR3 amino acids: CASSLRTVSNTEAFF. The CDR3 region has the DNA TGTGCCAGCAGCCTTCGGACGGTGTCGAACACTGAAGCTTTCTTT.

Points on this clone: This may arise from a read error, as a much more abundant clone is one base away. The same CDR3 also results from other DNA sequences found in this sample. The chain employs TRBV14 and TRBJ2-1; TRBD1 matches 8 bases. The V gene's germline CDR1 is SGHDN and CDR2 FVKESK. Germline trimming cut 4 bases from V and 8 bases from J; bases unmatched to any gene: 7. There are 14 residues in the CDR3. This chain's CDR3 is CASSPGQGAHEQFF. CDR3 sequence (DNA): TGTGCCAGCAGCCCGGGGCAGGGGGCCCATGAGCAGTTCTTC.

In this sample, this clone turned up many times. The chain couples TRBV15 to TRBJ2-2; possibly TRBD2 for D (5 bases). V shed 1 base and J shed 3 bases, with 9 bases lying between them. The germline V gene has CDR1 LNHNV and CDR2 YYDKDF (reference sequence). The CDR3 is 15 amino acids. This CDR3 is CATSRGSADTGELFF. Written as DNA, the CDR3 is TGTGCCACCAGCAGAGGGTCAGCGGACACCGGGGAGCTGTTTTTT.

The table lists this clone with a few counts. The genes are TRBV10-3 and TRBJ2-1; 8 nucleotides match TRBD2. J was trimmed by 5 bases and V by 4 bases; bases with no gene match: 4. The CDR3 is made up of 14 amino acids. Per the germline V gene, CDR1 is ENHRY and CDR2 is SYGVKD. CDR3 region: CAISGTSPNNEQFF. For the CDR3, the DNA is TGTGCCATCAGTGGGACTAGCCCCAACAATGAGCAGTTCTTC.